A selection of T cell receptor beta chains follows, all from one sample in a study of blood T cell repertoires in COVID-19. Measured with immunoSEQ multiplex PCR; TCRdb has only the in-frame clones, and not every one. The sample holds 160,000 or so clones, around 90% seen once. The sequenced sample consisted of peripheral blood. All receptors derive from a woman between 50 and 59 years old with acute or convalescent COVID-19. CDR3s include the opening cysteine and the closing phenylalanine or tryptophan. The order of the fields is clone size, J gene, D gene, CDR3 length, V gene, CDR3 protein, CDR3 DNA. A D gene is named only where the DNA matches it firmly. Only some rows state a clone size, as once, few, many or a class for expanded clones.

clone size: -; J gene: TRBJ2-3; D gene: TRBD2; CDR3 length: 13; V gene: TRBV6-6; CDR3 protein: CASGLAGADTQYF; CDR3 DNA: TGTGCCAGCGGACTAGCGGGAGCAGATACGCAGTATTTT
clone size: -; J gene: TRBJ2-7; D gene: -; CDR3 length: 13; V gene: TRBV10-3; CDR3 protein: CAISDRGSYEQYF; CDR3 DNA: TGTGCCATCAGTGACAGGGGCTCCTACGAGCAGTACTTC
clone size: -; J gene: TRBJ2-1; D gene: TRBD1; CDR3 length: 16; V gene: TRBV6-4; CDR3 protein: CASSEKPGQAGYEQFF; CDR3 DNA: TGTGCCAGCAGTGAGAAACCGGGACAGGCGGGTTATGAGCAGTTCTTC
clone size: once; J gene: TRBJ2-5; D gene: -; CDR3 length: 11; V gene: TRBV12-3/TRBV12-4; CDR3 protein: CASSLRETQYF; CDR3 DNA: TGTGCCAGCAGTTTACGGGAGACCCAGTACTTC
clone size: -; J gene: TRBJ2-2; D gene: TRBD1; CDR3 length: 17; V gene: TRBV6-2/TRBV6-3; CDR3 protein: CASSGRGTGVNTGELFF; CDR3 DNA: TGTGCCAGCAGTGGACGCGGGACAGGGGTAAACACCGGGGAGCTGTTTTTT
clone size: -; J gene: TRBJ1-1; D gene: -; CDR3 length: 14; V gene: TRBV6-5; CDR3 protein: CASSYEATNTEAFF; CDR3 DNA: TGTGCCAGCAGTTACGAGGCAACGAACACTGAAGCTTTCTTT
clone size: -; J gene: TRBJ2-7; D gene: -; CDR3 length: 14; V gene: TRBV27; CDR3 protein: CASSPWTGAYEQYF; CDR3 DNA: TGTGCCAGCAGTCCCTGGACGGGAGCCTACGAGCAGTACTTC
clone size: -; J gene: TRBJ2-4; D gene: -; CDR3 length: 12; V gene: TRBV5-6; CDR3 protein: CASSPPPDIQYF; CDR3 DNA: TGTGCCAGCAGCCCCCCCCCTGACATTCAGTACTTC
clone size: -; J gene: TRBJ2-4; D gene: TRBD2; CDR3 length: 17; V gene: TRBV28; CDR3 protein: CASSFGGTDLAKNIQYF; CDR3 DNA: TGTGCCAGCAGTTTCGGGGGGACTGATCTAGCCAAAAACATTCAGTACTTC
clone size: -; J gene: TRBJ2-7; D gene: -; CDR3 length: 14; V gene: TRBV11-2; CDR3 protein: CASSLQFSSYEQYF; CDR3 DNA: TGTGCCAGCAGCTTACAGTTCTCCTCCTACGAGCAGTACTTC
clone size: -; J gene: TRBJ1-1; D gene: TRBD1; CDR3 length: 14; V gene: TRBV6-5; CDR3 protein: CASRLGQGNTEAFF; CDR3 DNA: TGTGCCAGCAGGCTCGGACAGGGGAACACTGAAGCTTTCTTT
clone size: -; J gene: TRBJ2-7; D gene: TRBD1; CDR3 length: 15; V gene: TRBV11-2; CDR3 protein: CASSRTGGDYYEQYF; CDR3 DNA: TGTGCCAGCAGCCGGACAGGGGGTGACTACTACGAGCAGTACTTC
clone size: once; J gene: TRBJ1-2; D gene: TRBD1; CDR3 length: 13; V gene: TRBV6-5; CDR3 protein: CASSRTGGLSYTF; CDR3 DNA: TGTGCCAGCAGTCGGACAGGGGGCCTGAGCTACACCTTC
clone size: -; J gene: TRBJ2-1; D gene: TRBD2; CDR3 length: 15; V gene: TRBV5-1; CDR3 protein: CASTLVGGSYNEQFF; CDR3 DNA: TGCGCCAGCACCCTGGTGGGGGGGTCCTACAATGAGCAGTTCTTC
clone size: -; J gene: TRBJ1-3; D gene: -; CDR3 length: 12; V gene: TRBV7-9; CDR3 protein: CASSSQGNTIYF; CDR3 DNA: TGTGCCAGCAGCTCACAGGGAAACACCATATATTTT
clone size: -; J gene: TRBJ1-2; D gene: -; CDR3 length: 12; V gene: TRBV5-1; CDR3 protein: CASAMEAFGYTF; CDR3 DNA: TGCGCCAGCGCCATGGAGGCGTTCGGCTACACCTTC
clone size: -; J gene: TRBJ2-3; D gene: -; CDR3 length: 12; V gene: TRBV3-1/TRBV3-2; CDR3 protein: CASSQDRGRQYF; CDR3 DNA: TGTGCCAGCAGCCAAGATCGTGGCCGGCAGTATTTT
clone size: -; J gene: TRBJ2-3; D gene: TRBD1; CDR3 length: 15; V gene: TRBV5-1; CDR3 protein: CASSFGQGTTDTQYF; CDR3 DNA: TGCGCCAGCAGCTTCGGACAGGGGACTACAGATACGCAGTATTTT
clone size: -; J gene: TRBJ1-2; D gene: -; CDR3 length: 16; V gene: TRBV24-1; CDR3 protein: CATSDTELGLSDGYTF; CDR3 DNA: TGTGCCACCAGTGACACCGAACTGGGCCTTTCTGACGGCTACACCTTC
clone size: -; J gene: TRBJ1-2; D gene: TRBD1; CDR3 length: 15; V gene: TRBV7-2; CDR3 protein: CASSLSRDRVGGYTF; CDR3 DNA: TGTGCCAGCAGCTTGTCCCGGGACAGGGTCGGAGGCTACACCTTC
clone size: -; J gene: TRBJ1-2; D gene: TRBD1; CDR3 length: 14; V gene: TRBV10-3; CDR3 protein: CAISHRGVNYGYTF; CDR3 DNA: TGTGCCATCAGTCACAGGGGTGTCAACTATGGCTACACCTTC
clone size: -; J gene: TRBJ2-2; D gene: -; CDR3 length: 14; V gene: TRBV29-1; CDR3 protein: CSVAGAGATGELFF; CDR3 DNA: TGCAGCGTTGCTGGGGCGGGGGCGACCGGGGAGCTGTTTTTT
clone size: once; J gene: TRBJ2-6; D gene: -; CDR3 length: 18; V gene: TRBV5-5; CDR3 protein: CASSLAGQGYSGANVLTF; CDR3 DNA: TGTGCCAGCAGCTTGGCCGGGCAGGGTTACTCTGGGGCCAACGTCCTGACTTTC
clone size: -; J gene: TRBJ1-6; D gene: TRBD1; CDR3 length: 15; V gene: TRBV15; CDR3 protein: CATSRNDRDNSPLHF; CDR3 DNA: TGTGCCACCAGCAGAAACGACAGGGATAATTCACCCCTCCACTTT
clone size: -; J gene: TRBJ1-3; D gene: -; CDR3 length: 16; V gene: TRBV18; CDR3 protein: CASSPTFDSSGNTIYF; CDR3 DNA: TGTGCCAGCTCACCGACTTTCGACAGCTCTGGAAACACCATATATTTT
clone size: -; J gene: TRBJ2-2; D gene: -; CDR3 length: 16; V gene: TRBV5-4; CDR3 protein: CASSLATEGNTGELFF; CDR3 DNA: TGTGCCAGCAGCTTGGCCACGGAGGGGAACACCGGGGAGCTGTTTTTT
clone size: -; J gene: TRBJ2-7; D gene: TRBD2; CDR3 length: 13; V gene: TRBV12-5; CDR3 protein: CASLGLAGHEQYF; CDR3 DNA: TGTGCTAGCCTGGGCCTAGCGGGCCACGAGCAGTACTTC
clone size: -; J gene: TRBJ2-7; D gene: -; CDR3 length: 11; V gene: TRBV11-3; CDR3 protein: CASSSRNEQYF; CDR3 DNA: TGTGCCAGCAGCTCTAGGAACGAGCAGTACTTC
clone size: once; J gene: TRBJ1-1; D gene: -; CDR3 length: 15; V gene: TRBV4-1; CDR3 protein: CASSQGYGANTEAFF; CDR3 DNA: TGCGCCAGCAGCCAAGGGTACGGTGCGAACACTGAAGCTTTCTTT
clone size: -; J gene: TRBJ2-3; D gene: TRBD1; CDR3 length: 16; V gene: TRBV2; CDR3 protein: CASSEWRTGSTDTQYF; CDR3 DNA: TGTGCCAGCAGTGAGTGGAGGACAGGAAGCACAGATACGCAGTATTTT
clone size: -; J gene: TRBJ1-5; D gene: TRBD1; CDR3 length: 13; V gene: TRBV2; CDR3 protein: CASSGQGDQPQHF; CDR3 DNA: TGTGCCAGCTCCGGACAGGGCGATCAGCCCCAGCATTTT
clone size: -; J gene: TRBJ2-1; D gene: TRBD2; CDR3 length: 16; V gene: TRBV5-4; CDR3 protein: CASRGRVGRGYNEQFF; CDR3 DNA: TGTGCCAGCAGGGGGCGCGTGGGGCGGGGGTACAATGAGCAGTTCTTC
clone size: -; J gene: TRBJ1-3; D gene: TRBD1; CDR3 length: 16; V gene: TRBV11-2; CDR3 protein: CASSQIRTGEENTIYF; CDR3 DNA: TGTGCCAGCAGCCAAATTAGGACAGGGGAGGAAAACACCATATATTTT
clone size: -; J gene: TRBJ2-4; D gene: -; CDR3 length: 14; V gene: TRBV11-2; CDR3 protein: CASSKELAKNIQYF; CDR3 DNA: TGTGCCAGTTCGAAAGAACTAGCCAAAAACATTCAGTACTTC
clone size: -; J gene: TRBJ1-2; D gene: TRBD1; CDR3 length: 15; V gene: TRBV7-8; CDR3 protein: CASSPRGQTNYGYTF; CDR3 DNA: TGTGCCAGCAGCCCCAGGGGACAGACTAACTATGGCTACACCTTC
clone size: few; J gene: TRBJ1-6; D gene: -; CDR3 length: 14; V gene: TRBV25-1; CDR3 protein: CASSELQGTSPLHF; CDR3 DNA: TGTGCCAGCAGTGAATTACAGGGAACGTCACCCCTCCACTTT
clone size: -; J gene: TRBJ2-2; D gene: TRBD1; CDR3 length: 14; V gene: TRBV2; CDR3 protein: CASSGDRVIGELFF; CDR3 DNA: TGTGCCAGCAGTGGGGACAGGGTGATCGGGGAGCTGTTTTTT
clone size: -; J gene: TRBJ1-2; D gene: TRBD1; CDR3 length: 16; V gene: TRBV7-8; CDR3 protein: CASSLPRDRSNYGYTF; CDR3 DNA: TGTGCCAGCAGCTTGCCCCGGGACAGATCTAACTATGGCTACACCTTC
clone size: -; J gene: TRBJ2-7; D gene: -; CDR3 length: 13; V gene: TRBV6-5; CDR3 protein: CASSFLDSYEQYF; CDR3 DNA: TGTGCCAGCAGTTTCCTGGACAGCTACGAGCAGTACTTC
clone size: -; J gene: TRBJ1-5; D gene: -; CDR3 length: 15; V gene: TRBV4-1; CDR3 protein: CASSQESQGGQPQHF; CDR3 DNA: TGCGCCAGCAGCCAAGAGTCCCAGGGAGGTCAGCCCCAGCATTTT
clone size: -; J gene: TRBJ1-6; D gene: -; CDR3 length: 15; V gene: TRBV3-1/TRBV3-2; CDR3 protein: CASSQGSGGGSPLHF; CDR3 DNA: TGTGCCAGCAGCCAAGGATCGGGGGGGGGTTCACCCCTCCACTTT
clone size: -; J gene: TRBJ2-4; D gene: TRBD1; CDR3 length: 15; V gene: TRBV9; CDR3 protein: CASSVEGDRGNIQYF; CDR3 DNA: TGTGCCAGCAGCGTAGAGGGGGACAGGGGAAACATTCAGTACTTC
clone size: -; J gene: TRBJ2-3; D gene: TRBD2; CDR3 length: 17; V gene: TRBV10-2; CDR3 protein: CASSFDEASGSPDTQYF; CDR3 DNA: TGCGCCAGCAGTTTCGACGAGGCTAGCGGGTCCCCAGATACGCAGTATTTT
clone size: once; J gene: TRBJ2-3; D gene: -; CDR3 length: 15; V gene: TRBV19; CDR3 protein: CASSMGDPPLDTQYF; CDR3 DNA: TGTGCCAGTAGTATGGGAGACCCCCCACTGGATACGCAGTATTTT
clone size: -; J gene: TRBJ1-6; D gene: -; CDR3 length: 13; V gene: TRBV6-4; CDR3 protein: CASSTDWNSPLHF; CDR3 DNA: TGTGCCAGCAGTACAGATTGGAATTCACCCCTCCACTTT
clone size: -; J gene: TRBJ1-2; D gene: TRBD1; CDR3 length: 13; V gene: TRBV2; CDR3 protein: CASSLQGATGYTF; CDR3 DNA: TGTGCCAGCAGTCTACAGGGGGCGACCGGCTACACCTTC